A single sample gave rise to the 21 T cell receptor beta chains below, sequenced in a study of T cells expressing NK-cell markers. TCRdb re-called the 5' RACE reads and shows each CDR3 protein once, DNA omitted. The sample table sets out over 350,000 distinct CDR3 sequences. The specimen sequenced was blood T cells: a sorted CD56 or NKG2C T cell subset, CD4+ or CD8+ T cells, or bulk PBMC T cells (not recorded which). The origin of the receptors is a woman in her forties or fifties in good health.

The V and J genes are TRBV6-5 and TRBJ2-3; the D call from TCRdb, TRBD2, cannot be confirmed without DNA. The germline gives CDR1 MNHEY, CDR2 SVGAGI. The CDR3 has 18 amino acids. The CDR3 protein is CASTPGLAGGLGPDTQYF.

This chain joins TRBV19 and TRBJ2-1; TCRdb lists TRBD1, though no DNA is available to test this call. The CDR3 sequence is 14 residues long. Germline V lookup: CDR1 LNHDA, CDR2 SQIVND (reference sequence). CDR3 protein: CASSKLGLGNEQFF. Full variable domain (rest looked up from reference TRBV19 and TRBJ2-1): DGGITQSPKYLFRKEGQNVTLSCEQNLNHDAMYWYRQDPGQGLRLIYYSQIVNDFQKGDIAEGYSVSREKKESFPLTVTSAQKNPTAFYLCASSKLGLGNEQFFGPGTRLTVL.

V usage is TRBV11-2 and J usage is TRBJ2-5; TCRdb calls TRBD2, which cannot be checked without DNA. CDR3 size: 15 residues. The germline gives CDR1 SGHAT, CDR2 FQNNGV. CDR3 protein: CASSLVAAGRETQYF. The variable domain in full, with the rest retrieved from reference TRBV11-2 and TRBJ2-5, is EAGVAQSPRYKIIEKRQSVAFWCNPISGHATLYWYQQILGQGPKLLIQFQNNGVVDDSQLPKDRFSAERLKGVDSTLKIQPAKLEDSAVYLCASSLVAAGRETQYFGPGTRLLVL.

CDR3: CASGGTLSSQTGYEQYF. V usage is TRBV3-1 and J usage is TRBJ2-7; TCRdb indicates TRBD1, and absent DNA this call remains unverified. The V gene's germline CDR1 is LGHDT and CDR2 YNNKEL (reference sequence). This CDR3 contains 17 residues.

This chain uses TRBV7-9 with TRBJ1-4; without DNA, the TCRdb call of TRBD1 cannot be checked. Germline V gives CDR1 SEHNR, CDR2 FQNEAQ (reference sequence). This CDR3 region has 17 residues. Here the CDR3 reads CASSSTDRGRTNEKLFF.

The chain has TRBV6-2 or TRBV6-3 and TRBJ2-1; TCRdb lists TRBD1, though no DNA is available to test this call. Germline lookup yields CDR1 MNHEY and CDR2 SVGEGT. This CDR3 region has 13 residues. The CDR3 is CASSYSKGGEQFF.

The chain uses TRBV15 and TRBJ2-1; TCRdb calls TRBD2, which cannot be checked without DNA. The length of the CDR3 is 13 residues. CDR1 and CDR2 (germline): LNHNV, YYDKDF (reference sequence). The CDR3 sequence is CATSRRDFNEQFF.

CDR3 loop: CSVGGSGVKGGNTIYF. The V gene is TRBV29-1, the J gene TRBJ1-3; as DNA is missing, the TRBD1 call by TCRdb cannot be tested. This CDR3 spans 16 amino acids. The germline gives CDR1 SQVTM, CDR2 ANQGSEA.

The chain uses TRBV7-3 and TRBJ2-1; TCRdb selects TRBD1, and the lack of DNA leaves this call unchecked. The length of the CDR3 is 16 residues. Germline CDR1 SGHTA, CDR2 FQGTGA. The CDR3: CASSSRTGSGLNEQFF.

V and J are TRBV5-1 and TRBJ2-1; the TCRdb D gene call, TRBD1, has no DNA to confirm it. The CDR3 consists of 14 residues. Germline V CDR1 and CDR2: SGHRS, YFSETQ. CDR3: CASGLTGEIYEQFF.

The chain carries TRBV19 and TRBJ1-2. From germline, CDR1 is LNHDA and CDR2 SQIVND (reference sequence). The CDR3 has 15 residues. CDR3 amino acids: CASSMDVTANYGYTF.

The V gene is TRBV6-4, the J gene TRBJ2-1; TCRdb indicates TRBD2, and absent DNA this call remains unverified. The V gene's germline CDR1 is MRHNA and CDR2 SNTAGT. This CDR3 comprises 16 residues. CDR3 loop: CASSELAGGGSNEQFF.

V gene TRBV3-1 combines with J gene TRBJ2-1; TCRdb gives TRBD2 as the D gene, but with no DNA this cannot be confirmed. There are 13 residues in the CDR3. CDR1 and CDR2 (germline): LGHDT, YNNKEL (reference sequence). CDR3 loop: CASSQVSGDEQFF.

The gene calls are TRBV12-3 or TRBV12-4 and TRBJ1-5; absent DNA, TCRdb's TRBD1 call cannot be checked. This CDR3 contains 16 residues. The CDR3 protein is CASNTGWRSGNQPQHF.

The chain is built from TRBV29-1 and TRBJ1-1; TCRdb calls TRBD1, which cannot be checked without DNA. Germline V gene lookup returns CDR1 SQVTM and CDR2 ANQGSEA. This CDR3 is 14 amino acids long. Here the CDR3 reads CSVAPRISNTEAFF.

V usage is TRBV12-3 or TRBV12-4 and J usage is TRBJ1-6; TCRdb's D gene call, TRBD1, goes unchecked for lack of DNA. This CDR3 contains 12 residues. The CDR3: CASRTTGAPLHF.

The genes are TRBV7-2 and TRBJ2-1. This CDR3 spans 15 amino acids. Germline-derived CDR1 and CDR2 are SGHTA and FQGNSA. The CDR3 loop reads CASKKDGNSYNEQFF.

The chain has TRBV3-1 and TRBJ2-2; the TCRdb D gene call, TRBD2, has no DNA to confirm it. CDR1 and CDR2 (germline): LGHDT, YNNKEL (reference sequence). The CDR3 spans 16 residues. The CDR3 loop is CASSQITGVGTGELFF.

V usage is TRBV12-3 or TRBV12-4 and J usage is TRBJ1-1; TCRdb gives TRBD1 as the D gene, but with no DNA this cannot be confirmed. The CDR3 runs to 12 residues. The CDR3: CASSTLRGVAFF.

The chain recombines TRBV6-6 with TRBJ2-3; lacking DNA, the TRBD2 call made by TCRdb goes unchecked. This CDR3 contains 17 residues. Germline V gives CDR1 MNHNY, CDR2 SVGAGI (reference sequence). The CDR3 protein is CASNRGVLTSGTDTQYF.

J is TRBJ2-3 and V is TRBV29-1; TCRdb indicates TRBD2, and absent DNA this call remains unverified. Germline CDR1 reads SQVTM; CDR2 reads ANQGSEA. This CDR3 region has 15 residues. CDR3 sequence: CSVGPTGLSADTQYF.